A single TCR beta chain is shown here with its context. The CDR3 length is 14 residues. CDR1 and CDR2 from the germline V gene are SGHRS and YFSETQ. The V gene lost 0 bases and the J gene lost 5 bases, with 11 bases spanning the gap. This record belongs to a study of blood T cell repertoires in COVID-19. Study context: Sites in the United States, Italy and Spain provided acute and convalescent COVID-19 samples. PBMCs, B-cell-depleted T cells, or T cells provided the cDNA or gDNA that made up the material.

In the study's own analysis: Reference gene primer amplification gave estimated nucleated cell counts. The assay was immunoSEQ multiplex PCR, and TCRdb's table has in-frame clones only and misses some. That table furnishes V, J and clone size, whereas the DNA furnished D and trimming. The data contain about 90,000 clones, around four fifths of them singletons. This receptor was identified in a man aged 45-60 years with acute or convalescent COVID-19. Material for sequencing was peripheral blood. The V call is TRBV5-1, the J call TRBJ1-1; possibly TRBD1 for D (5 bases). DNA for the CDR3: TGCGCCAGCAGCTTGGTTGGGGCGGGGACTGAAGCTTTCTTT. This gives the protein CASSLVGAGTEAFF.